One and the same sample provided the 25 T cell receptor beta chains below, sequenced in a study of blood T cell repertoires in COVID-19. Generated by immunoSEQ multiplex PCR, the TCRdb table keeps only in-frame clones and is missing some. This sample has hundreds of thousands of clones, with 80% to 90% found just once. Source material: peripheral blood. The receptors derive from a woman at least 80 years old with COVID-19, enrolled during active disease.

This chain links TRBV5-1 with TRBJ1-1; 7 bases align to TRBD1. This CDR3 is built from 15 residues. Germline V gene data show CDR1 as SGHRS and CDR2 as YFSETQ. With V trimmed by 0 bases and J by 7 bases, 9 bases remained unmatched. Written as DNA, the CDR3 is TGCGCCAGCAGCTTGGCTACAATTGGGGACAGTGAAGCTTTCTTT. It codes for CASSLATIGDSEAFF. Drawing the rest from reference TRBV5-1 and TRBJ1-1, the complete variable domain is KAGVTQTPRYLIKTRGQQVTLSCSPISGHRSVSWYQQTPGQGLQFLFEYFSETQRNKGNFPGRFSGRQFSNSRSEMNVSTLELGDSALYLCASSLATIGDSEAFFGQGTRLTVV.

This clone was detected once. The chain combines TRBV6-5 with TRBJ1-5; 7 bases are shared with TRBD1. V trimming: 8 bases; J trimming: 4 bases; junction bases outside the gene matches: 8. Germline lookup yields CDR1 MNHEY and CDR2 SVGAGI. The CDR3 covers 14 residues. CDR3 protein: CASLRGQENQPQHF. The CDR3 DNA sequence: TGTGCCAGCCTGAGGGGGCAGGAGAATCAGCCCCAGCATTTT.

This chain joins TRBV6-4 and TRBJ2-7; 7 nucleotides agree with TRBD1. The ends lost 0 bases at V and 4 bases at J; junction bases unmatched: 21. This CDR3 has 20 amino acids. Germline CDR1 and CDR2: MRHNA and SNTAGT. This CDR3 reads CASSDSIKGARLQRGYEQYF. The DNA for the CDR3 is TGTGCCAGCAGTGACTCAATTAAGGGGGCGCGACTCCAAAGAGGATACGAGCAGTACTTC.

The chain couples TRBV3-1 (or the pseudogene TRBV3-2) to TRBJ1-2; D gene unclear. Trimming removed 5 bases at V and 4 bases at J, with 14 bases between. Germline CDR1 is LGHDT and CDR2 is YNNKEL (reference sequence). CDR3 length: 14 residues. CDR3 in amino acids: CASSSPGGLYGYTF. The CDR3 DNA sequence: TGTGCCAGCAGCTCCCCGGGAGGGCTCTATGGCTACACCTTC.

The chain has TRBV12-5 and TRBJ2-2; 8 positions agree with TRBD2. Germline-derived CDR1 and CDR2 are LGHNT and FRNRAP. V was pared by 7 bases and J by 6 bases, with 10 bases of the junction left unmatched. CDR3 length: 15 residues. CDR3 region: CASVDAGGHSGELFF. The CDR3 bases are TGTGCTAGTGTTGATGCGGGGGGCCATTCCGGGGAGCTGTTTTTT.

The genes are TRBV7-2 and TRBJ2-1; 7 bases fit TRBD2. The germline gives CDR1 SGHTA, CDR2 FQGNSA. J gave up 5 bases and V 2 bases, and 18 bases lay outside the gene matches. The CDR3 loop spans 19 amino acids. The CDR3 DNA reads TGTGCCAGCAGCTTAATCCGGAACGGTGGCGGGAGACGCCACAATGAGCAGTTCTTC. It is translated as CASSLIRNGGGRRHNEQFF.

The chain couples TRBV4-2 to TRBJ1-6, with D tentatively TRBD1 (6 bases). This CDR3 is built from 16 residues. Trimming pared 0 bases from V and 5 bases from J, leaving 11 bases between. CDR1 is LGHNA and CDR2 is YNFKEQ in the germline V gene. Here the CDR3 reads CASSQDRHRDNSPLHF. The CDR3 DNA sequence: TGTGCCAGCAGCCAAGATCGGCACAGGGATAATTCACCCCTCCACTTT.

This sequence joins TRBV3-1 (or the pseudogene TRBV3-2) and TRBJ1-3, with 7 positions matching TRBD1. Per germline, CDR1 LGHDT and CDR2 YNNKEL (reference sequence). V shed 0 bases, J shed 4 bases, and the junction held 6 bases outside the gene matches. The CDR3 contains 16 residues. The CDR3 sequence is CASSQELTGRGNTIYF. CDR3 coding DNA: TGTGCCAGCAGCCAAGAGTTGACAGGGCGAGGAAACACCATATATTTT.

The gene calls are TRBV6-4 and TRBJ2-3; the D gene is possibly TRBD1 (5 bases). The CDR3 contains 12 residues. V lost 5 bases and J 3 bases, leaving 6 bases between the germline ends. Germline V gives CDR1 MRHNA, CDR2 SNTAGT. CDR3 residues: CASSPGTDTQYF. The CDR3 region has the DNA TGTGCCAGCAGTCCAGGGACAGATACGCAGTATTTT.

The rearrangement uses TRBV10-3 and TRBJ1-1, with a tentative D call TRBD1 (5 bases). In germline, CDR1 is ENHRY, CDR2 SYGVKD. Trimming removed 0 bases from V and 0 bases from J, with 11 bases in between. This CDR3 has 16 residues. CDR3 bases: TGTGCCATCAGTGAGTCTCAGGGTACGGTGAACACTGAAGCTTTCTTT. Amino acids: CAISESQGTVNTEAFF.

The chain uses TRBV5-5 and TRBJ1-3; unclear D gene. The CDR3 spans 14 residues. The germline V gene has CDR1 SGHKS and CDR2 YYEKEE (reference sequence). Trimming took 4 bases from V and 9 from J, leaving 17 bases between them. Here the CDR3 reads CASSPVVEGGTIYF. The CDR3 coding sequence is TGTGCCAGCAGCCCTGTTGTAGAGGGAGGCACCATATATTTT.

This chain uses TRBV19 with TRBJ1-3, with a tentative D call TRBD1 (5 bases). V was trimmed by 7 bases and J by 7 bases, leaving 23 bases between them. CDR1 LNHDA and CDR2 SQIVND come from the germline V gene (reference sequence). The CDR3 is made up of 16 amino acids. The CDR3 sequence is CASTNPLGGSRNTIYF. The DNA of the CDR3 is TGTGCCAGTACCAACCCCCTCGGGGGATCTAGGAACACCATATATTTT.

CDR3 sequence (DNA): TGTGCCAGCAGCTCGTACAGGGGAAGGGAGACCCAGTACTTC. This translates into CASSSYRGRETQYF. This sequence joins TRBV5-4 and TRBJ2-5, with 7 bases aligning to TRBD1. Germline values: CDR1 SGHNT, CDR2 YYREEE (reference sequence). This CDR3 has 14 residues. Trimming removed 3 bases from V and 5 bases from J; junction bases left unmatched: 7. Full variable domain (remainder filled in from reference TRBV5-4 and TRBJ2-5): ETGVTQSPTHLIKTRGQQVTLRCSSQSGHNTVSWYQQALGQGPQFIFQYYREEENGRGNFPPRFSGLQFPNYSSELNVNALELDDSALYLCASSSYRGRETQYFGPGTRLLVL.

V is TRBV4-2 and J is TRBJ2-7; D perhaps matches TRBD2 (5 bases). V was pared by 5 bases and J by 3 bases, with 17 bases between. Germline loops: CDR1 LGHNA, CDR2 YNFKEQ. The CDR3 contains 15 residues. The CDR3 sequence: CASSSSPGSGYEQYF. For the CDR3, the DNA is TGTGCCAGCAGCTCCTCCCCGGGATCCGGCTACGAGCAGTACTTC.

A few counts support this clone. In DNA form, the CDR3 reads TGCAGCGTTTCCCCAGGGACAGGGGGTAGGGATGAGCAGTTCTTC. It specifies CSVSPGTGGRDEQFF. This chain connects TRBV29-1 to TRBJ2-1; 11 bases are shared with TRBD1. The length of the CDR3 is 15 residues. V trimming: 5 bases; J trimming: 8 bases; junction bases outside the gene matches: 11. Per the germline V gene, CDR1 is SQVTM and CDR2 is ANQGSEA.

The genes are TRBV10-3 and TRBJ2-7; D is uncertain. The germline V gene encodes CDR1 ENHRY and CDR2 SYGVKD. Trimming pared 0 bases from V and 2 bases from J, leaving 14 bases between. The CDR3 runs to 16 residues. The CDR3 sequence: CAISESMRWNTYEQYF. CDR3 in DNA: TGTGCCATCAGTGAGTCTATGAGGTGGAACACCTACGAGCAGTACTTC.

The V and J genes are TRBV7-9 and TRBJ1-3; D not certain. Trimming shortened V by 3 bases and J by 0 bases, and 15 bases separated the two germline ends. The CDR3 sequence is 17 residues long. Germline CDR1 is SEHNR and CDR2 is FQNEAQ (reference sequence). The CDR3 sequence is CASSFYLGENSGNTIYF. The CDR3, as DNA: TGTGCCAGCAGCTTTTACCTGGGAGAAAACTCTGGAAACACCATATATTTT.

This clone was recorded once. The J gene is TRBJ1-1, the V gene TRBV6-1, with TRBD1 as a possible D gene (6 bases). The CDR3 extends over 14 amino acids. CDR1 is MNHNS, CDR2 SASEGT, per germline. V gave up 2 bases and J gave up 1 base, with 8 bases separating them. CDR3 bases: TGTGCCAGCAGTGAACTACAGGGGAACACTGAAGCTTTCTTT. It yields the protein CASSELQGNTEAFF.

V and J are TRBV18 and TRBJ1-3, with TRBD1 identical over 7 bases. Germline assignment: CDR1 KGHSH and CDR2 LQKENI. Losses at the gene ends were 3 bases for V and 1 base for J; bases not matched to a gene: 9. The CDR3 contains 17 residues. CDR3 sequence reads: CASSPLRGDRSGNTIYF. The CDR3, as DNA: TGTGCCAGCTCACCCCTAAGAGGGGACAGATCTGGAAACACCATATATTTT.

CDR3 protein: CASSPPTLTPYEQYF. DNA of the CDR3: TGCGCCAGCAGCCCCCCCACTCTTACCCCCTACGAGCAGTACTTC. The V and J genes are TRBV5-1 and TRBJ2-7; no reliable D call. This CDR3 is 15 amino acids long. Germline CDR1 SGHRS, CDR2 YFSETQ. Trimming shortened V by 4 bases and J by 2 bases, and 16 bases separated the two germline ends. Full variable domain (outside the CDR3, taken from reference TRBV5-1 and TRBJ2-7): KAGVTQTPRYLIKTRGQQVTLSCSPISGHRSVSWYQQTPGQGLQFLFEYFSETQRNKGNFPGRFSGRQFSNSRSEMNVSTLELGDSALYLCASSPPTLTPYEQYFGPGTRLTVT.

V and J are TRBV28 and TRBJ1-2; tentatively, D is TRBD1 (6 bases). Per the germline V gene, CDR1 is MDHEN and CDR2 is SYDVKM. Trimming took 3 bases from V and 7 from J, leaving 21 bases between them. CDR3 length: 16 residues. CDR3 region: CASSFPGGGARGGYTF. CDR3 DNA: TGTGCCAGCAGTTTTCCGGGCGGGGGCGCGAGGGGTGGCTACACCTTC.

This sequence joins TRBV10-1 and TRBJ2-7; 9 positions agree with TRBD1. The J segment lost 3 bases and the V segment lost 9 bases, leaving 9 bases of the junction unmatched. The CDR3 runs to 14 residues. The V gene's germline CDR1 is WNHNN and CDR2 SYGVQD (reference sequence). CDR3 residues: CARPKTGQGYEQYF. DNA of the CDR3: TGCGCCAGACCCAAGACGGGACAGGGCTACGAGCAGTACTTC.

The V call is TRBV6-5, the J call TRBJ1-1, with D possibly being TRBD1 (6 bases). Germline assignment: CDR1 MNHEY and CDR2 SVGAGI. This CDR3 contains 15 residues. Trimming left V 6 bases short and J 6 bases short, with 20 bases between. CDR3 DNA sequence: TGTGCCAGCAGCCTCTCGGACAGAGGGATCCCTGAAGCTTTCTTT. Its protein product is CASSLSDRGIPEAFF.

The rearrangement links TRBV2 to TRBJ2-5; the match to TRBD1 covers 11 bases. The CDR3 runs to 16 residues. Per germline, CDR1 SNHLY and CDR2 FYNNEI. Losses at the gene ends were 11 bases for V and 9 bases for J; bases not matched to a gene: 20. CDR3 protein: CAGRGGTGGIREAQYF. CDR3 in DNA: TGTGCCGGTCGAGGGGGGACAGGGGGAATCAGGGAGGCCCAGTACTTC.

The V call is TRBV19, the J call TRBJ1-6; 7 bases are a match to TRBD1. CDR1 LNHDA and CDR2 SQIVND come from the germline V gene (reference sequence). Trimming cost V 6 bases and J 8 bases; bases outside gene matches: 13. The CDR3 covers 16 residues. The CDR3 region has the DNA TGTGCCAGTAGCGCCAGGGGGACGATGACGCATTCACCCCTCCACTTT. Translation gives CASSARGTMTHSPLHF.